The T cell receptor (beta chain) described here comes from a study of shared clonotypes between healthy human individuals. Study background: The people who gave samples were a couple of women and three men aged 18 to 49.

Assay runs were performed at deep level. PCR replicates from unsorted PBMC used around 320 ng DNA, and this amount was roughly 32,000 T cell genomes. Method: immunoSEQ multiplex PCR; TCRdb's copy keeps in-frame clones and lacks some. This table has fewer than 600,000 clones, roughly four fifths appearing once. With 1 base removed from V and 5 bases from J, the gap between germline ends came to 12 bases. The CDR3 totals 14 residues. Germline assignment: CDR1 GTSNPN and CDR2 SVGIG (reference sequence). Recent vaccinations or acute infections were absent in the healthy HIV-negative adult donors. This clone was seen repeatedly, ten times or more. This same CDR3 is encoded by further DNA sequences in the sample.

The chain employs TRBV30 and TRBJ1-5; no clear D gene. This TCR was recovered from a woman aged 40 to 55 in good health. Some clones in this sample may be carry-over from other donors' samples. The sequenced material came from PBMCs. The chain's CDR3 is CAWSGGLGDQPQHF. Here the CDR3 DNA reads TGTGCCTGGAGTGGGGGTTTAGGAGATCAGCCCCAGCATTTT.